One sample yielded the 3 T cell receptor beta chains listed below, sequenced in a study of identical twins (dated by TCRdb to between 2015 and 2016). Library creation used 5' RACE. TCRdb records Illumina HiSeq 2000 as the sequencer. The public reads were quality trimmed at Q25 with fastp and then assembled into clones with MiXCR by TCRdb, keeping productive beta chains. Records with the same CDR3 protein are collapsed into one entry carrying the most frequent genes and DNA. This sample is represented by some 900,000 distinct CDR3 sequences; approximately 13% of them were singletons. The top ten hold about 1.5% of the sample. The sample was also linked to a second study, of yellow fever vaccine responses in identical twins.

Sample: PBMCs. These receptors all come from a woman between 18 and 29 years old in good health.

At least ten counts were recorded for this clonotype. CDR3 sequence reads: CASSEMPGGETQYF. The CDR3 bases are TGTGCCAGCAGTGAAATGCCAGGGGGAGAGACCCAGTACTTC. The chain carries TRBV25-1 and TRBJ2-5; 7 nucleotides line up with TRBD1. Trimming removed 2 bases from V and 4 bases from J; junction bases left unmatched: 4. In germline, CDR1 is MGHDK, CDR2 SYGVNS. The length of the CDR3 is 14 residues.

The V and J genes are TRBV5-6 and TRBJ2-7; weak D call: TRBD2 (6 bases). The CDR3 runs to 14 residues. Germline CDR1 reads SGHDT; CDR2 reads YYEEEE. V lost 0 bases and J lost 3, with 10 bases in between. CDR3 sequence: CASSLAREDYEQYV. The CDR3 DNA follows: TGTGCCAGCAGCTTGGCCAGGGAGGACTACGAGCAGTACGTC.

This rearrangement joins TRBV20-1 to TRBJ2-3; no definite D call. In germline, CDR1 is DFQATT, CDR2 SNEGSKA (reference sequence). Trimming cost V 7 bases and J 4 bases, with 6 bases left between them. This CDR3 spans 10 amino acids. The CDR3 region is CSVLADTQYF. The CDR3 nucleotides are TGCAGTGTCTTGGCAGATACGCAGTATTTT.